Given below is one T cell receptor beta chain in context. Its antigen is currently not known. No base quality information exists; no much larger clone differs at one position. Each clonotype received, on average, around 10x coverage in deep resolution sequencing performed on a MiSeq, where the target depth lay between 1 in 1 million and 1 in 200,000 T cells. TCR beta libraries were generated with the immunoSEQ hsTCRB Kit. The authors processed their data as follows. Data were analyzed with ImmunoSEQ Data Assistant and ImmunoSEQ Analyzer, with V, D and J genes assigned per IMGT definitions. Clonality, with values ranging from 0 to 1, was calculated as one minus the normalized Shannon entropy of productive rearrangement frequencies. Public clonotype analysis was restricted to overrepresented clonotypes comprising at least 0.05% of each patient's repertoire. Approximately 14 age-matched healthy donor repertoires from immuneACCESS were used as controls for clonality. Imported from immuneACCESS, the table was reduced by TCRdb to in-frame sequences with V and J called. These copies leave out some clones; in studies compared against another copy, an unresolved V gene accounts for under half, and the cause of the remainder is not known. From that table come the V and J calls and clone size; the DNA was used to work out D and trimming. In all, the sample holds around 91,000 clones, and 85% to 90% of those were seen once. Of the sample, around 5% falls within the top ten clones.

For TCR beta library preparation, approximately 1.8 micrograms of genomic DNA was extracted from cryopreserved PBMCs. Longitudinal blood samples from CLL patients receiving ibrutinib monotherapy were subjected to high-throughput TCR beta sequencing. Patients were enrolled in a phase 2 open-label single-center ibrutinib monotherapy trial. This sample is part of a study of cytotoxic CD8 clonotypes in ibrutinib-treated CLL (dated by TCRdb to 2020 to 2023). Regarding the research as a whole: The cohort had ten to twelve relapsed/refractory and 15 treatment-naive patients; around 17 were IGHV unmutated. Partial responses were observed in about 24 patients and complete responses in 2; after a median follow-up of 68 months, remission was maintained in approximately 14 patients and progression was observed in roughly twelve. The response samples were drawn at a median of roughly eleven months into treatment, with a range of roughly 6 to 40 months. An average of around 250,000 productive templates and tens of thousands of productive rearrangements was obtained per sample. Of the roughly 90 participants in the trial, 20 to 30 had longitudinal samples available. Cryopreserved peripheral blood mononuclear cells were obtained before treatment, at response, and at either sustained remission or disease progression. Summary of the overall study and its limitations: Public clonotypes were rare and either shrank or stayed stable during treatment, and the rise in clonality at ibrutinib response reflected expansion of private clonotypes. Lymph node repertoires were not examined, and the timing of sampling was not matched between patients in sustained remission and those whose disease progressed. At baseline, clonality was higher than in age-matched healthy donors and showed a strong correlation with circulating CD8+ T-cell counts. An increase in clonality was observed at ibrutinib response, with clonality remaining stable during sustained remission and falling back toward baseline at progression.

This sequence originates from a human donor with chronic lymphocytic leukemia. Specimen: PBMCs, collected before ibrutinib treatment.

CDR3 protein: CASSELAGGTSREQYF. Here is the DNA: TGCGCCAGCAGTGAGCTAGCGGGAGGAACGTCTCGCGAGCAGTACTTC. The rearrangement joined TRBV10-1 to TRBJ2-7; TRBD2 matches 11 bases in the middle. From the cysteine through the phenylalanine, the CDR3 covers 16 amino acids. Only CDR3 DNA remains: 48 bases, in frame from the first base. The junction shows trimming of 2 bases on V and 6 bases on J, and the gene matches do not reach 9 bases of it. CDR1 WNHNN and CDR2 SYGVQD were looked up in the germline V gene (reference sequence).